The rows below give T cell receptor beta chains drawn from one sample of a study of blood T cell repertoires in COVID-19. Method: immunoSEQ multiplex PCR; TCRdb's copy keeps in-frame clones and lacks some. Of about 140,000 clones in the sample, approximately 85% were seen once. What was sequenced was peripheral blood. These receptors were collected from a woman older than 75 with acute or convalescent COVID-19. Each CDR3 is given with its conserved first and last residue. The D gene is left open where the match is weak. Size tells how often a clone was seen (once, few, many) or the class of an expanded clone, and some rows leave it out.

V gene	D gene	J gene	clone size	CDR3 DNA	CDR3 protein
TRBV7-3	TRBD2	TRBJ2-2	NA	TGTGCCAGCAGCTTAGAGGCTAGCGGACTCACCGGGGAGCTGTTTTTT	CASSLEASGLTGELFF
TRBV9	NA	TRBJ1-5	NA	TGTGCCAGCAGCGTAGGAGACAGGACCCATCAGCCCCAGCATTTT	CASSVGDRTHQPQHF
TRBV30	TRBD1	TRBJ1-1	NA	TGTGCCTGGGGACAGGGGAACACTGAAGCTTTCTTT	CAWGQGNTEAFF
TRBV28	TRBD1	TRBJ2-5	NA	TGTGCCAGCAACTCGGGACAGGGACAAGAGACCCAGTACTTC	CASNSGQGQETQYF
TRBV3-1/TRBV3-2	NA	TRBJ1-1	NA	TGTGCCAGCAGGTCAGGTCATAACACTGAAGCTTTCTTT	CASRSGHNTEAFF
TRBV20-1	NA	TRBJ2-7	NA	TGCAGTGCAGCAGGGAACGAGCAGTACTTC	CSAAGNEQYF
TRBV29-1	TRBD1	TRBJ1-2	NA	TGCAGCGAGTTGACAGGGGCCGGCTACACCTTC	CSELTGAGYTF
TRBV9	NA	TRBJ2-1	NA	TGTGCCAGCAGCCCCACAGGGACCCCTCCCAATGAGCAGTTCTTC	CASSPTGTPPNEQFF
TRBV7-8	TRBD1	TRBJ2-7	NA	TGTGCCAGCAGCGAGTTGGTTTGGACAGGCCACGAGCAGTACTTC	CASSELVWTGHEQYF
TRBV13	TRBD1	TRBJ1-2	NA	TGTGCCAGCAGCCCCATTGGGGACAGGTCTACCCGCGTGTGGGGCTACACCTTC	CASSPIGDRSTRVWGYTF
TRBV24-1	TRBD1	TRBJ1-2	NA	TGTGCCACCAGTGACTGGACCCCGGACAGGGGGTACTATGGCTACACCTTC	CATSDWTPDRGYYGYTF
TRBV11-3	TRBD2	TRBJ2-2	NA	TGTGCCAGCAGCTTAGGCGGGAGGGCCCAAAACGCGAACACCGGGGAGCTGTTTTTT	CASSLGGRAQNANTGELFF
TRBV11-2	TRBD2	TRBJ2-7	few	TGTGCCAGCAGCTTAGAAGGACTAGCGGGATCCGAGCAGTACTTC	CASSLEGLAGSEQYF
TRBV19	TRBD1	TRBJ1-2	NA	TGTGCCAGTAAACCCCGGGACAGGGAGGGTGGCTACACCTTC	CASKPRDREGGYTF
TRBV9	NA	TRBJ1-2	NA	TGTGCCAGCAGCGTAGACACAGCTCGTGGCTATGGCTACACCTTC	CASSVDTARGYGYTF
TRBV5-1	TRBD2	TRBJ2-1	NA	TGCGCCAGCTTACTAGCGGGAGTTTCGGATGAGCAGTTCTTC	CASLLAGVSDEQFF
TRBV11-3	NA	TRBJ1-3	few	TGTGCCAGCCCCAGGGCCTGGAGAAACACCATATATTTT	CASPRAWRNTIYF
TRBV5-1	NA	TRBJ2-5	NA	TGCGCCAGCAGCTGGGGGGCGGGAGACCAAGAGACCCAGTACTTC	CASSWGAGDQETQYF
TRBV4-1	TRBD2	TRBJ2-2	NA	TGCGCCAGCAGCCAAGTTTCAGCGGGGATTAACACCGGGGAGCTGTTTTTT	CASSQVSAGINTGELFF
TRBV6-6	NA	TRBJ2-4	NA	TGTGCCATTGGTCCCCAGCTAGCCGGGGACATTCAGTACTTC	CAIGPQLAGDIQYF
TRBV11-2	NA	TRBJ2-7	NA	TGTGCCAGCAGCTTGCTGACGGGCGAGCAGTACTTC	CASSLLTGEQYF
TRBV5-5	TRBD1	TRBJ2-7	NA	TGTGCCAGCAGCTTGGCGACAGGGCTCCCCTACGAGCAGTACTTC	CASSLATGLPYEQYF
TRBV28	NA	TRBJ2-3	NA	TGTGCCAGCAGTTTAGTAGGAGAAAGCACAGATACGCAGTATTTT	CASSLVGESTDTQYF
TRBV24-1	NA	TRBJ2-1	NA	TGTGCCTCACAAGGCACCGGGAAAATCGCCAATGAGCAGTTCTTC	CASQGTGKIANEQFF
TRBV5-1	TRBD1	TRBJ1-6	NA	TGCGCCAGCAGCCACGGGACAGAGTATAATTCACCCCTCCACTTT	CASSHGTEYNSPLHF
TRBV10-3	NA	TRBJ2-3	NA	TGTGCCATCAGAGGGGTTGAGGATACGCAGTATTTT	CAIRGVEDTQYF